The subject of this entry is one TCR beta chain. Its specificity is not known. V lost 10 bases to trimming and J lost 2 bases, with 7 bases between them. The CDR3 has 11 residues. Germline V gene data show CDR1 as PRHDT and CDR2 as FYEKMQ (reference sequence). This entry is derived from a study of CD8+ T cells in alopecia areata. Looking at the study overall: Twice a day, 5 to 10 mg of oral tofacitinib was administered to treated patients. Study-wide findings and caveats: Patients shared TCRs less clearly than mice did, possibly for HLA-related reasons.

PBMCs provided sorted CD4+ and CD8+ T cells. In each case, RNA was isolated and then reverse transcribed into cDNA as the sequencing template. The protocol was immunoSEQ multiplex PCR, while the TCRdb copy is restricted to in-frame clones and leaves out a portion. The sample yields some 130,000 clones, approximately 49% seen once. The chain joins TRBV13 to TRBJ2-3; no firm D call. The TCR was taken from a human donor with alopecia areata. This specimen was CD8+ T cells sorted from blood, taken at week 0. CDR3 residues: CATRNTDTQYF. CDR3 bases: TGTGCCACCCGAAACACAGATACGCAGTATTTT.